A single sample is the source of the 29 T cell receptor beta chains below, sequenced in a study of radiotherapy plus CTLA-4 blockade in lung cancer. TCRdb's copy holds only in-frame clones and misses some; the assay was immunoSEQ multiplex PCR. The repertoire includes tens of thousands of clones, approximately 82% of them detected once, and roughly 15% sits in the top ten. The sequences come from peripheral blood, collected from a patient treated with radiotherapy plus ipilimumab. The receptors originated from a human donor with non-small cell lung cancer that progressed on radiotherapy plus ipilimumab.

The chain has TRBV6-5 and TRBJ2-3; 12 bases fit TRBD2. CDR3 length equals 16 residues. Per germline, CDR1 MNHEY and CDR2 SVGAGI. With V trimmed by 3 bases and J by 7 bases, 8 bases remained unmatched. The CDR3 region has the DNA TGTGCCAGCAGTTATTCGGGTCTAGCGGGAGGGCATACGCAGTATTTT. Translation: CASSYSGLAGGHTQYF.

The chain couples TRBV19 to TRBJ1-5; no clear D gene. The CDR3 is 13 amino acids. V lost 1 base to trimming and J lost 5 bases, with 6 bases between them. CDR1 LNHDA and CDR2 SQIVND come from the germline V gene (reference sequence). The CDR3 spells CASSIAEYQPQHF. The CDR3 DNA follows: TGTGCCAGTAGTATAGCAGAATATCAGCCCCAGCATTTT.

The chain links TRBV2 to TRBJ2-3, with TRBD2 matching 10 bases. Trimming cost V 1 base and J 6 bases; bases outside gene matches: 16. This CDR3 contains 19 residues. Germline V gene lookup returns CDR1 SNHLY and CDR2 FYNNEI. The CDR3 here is CASSEEGSGGAIEEDTQYF. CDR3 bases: TGTGCCAGCAGTGAAGAGGGAAGCGGGGGGGCCATCGAGGAGGATACGCAGTATTTT.

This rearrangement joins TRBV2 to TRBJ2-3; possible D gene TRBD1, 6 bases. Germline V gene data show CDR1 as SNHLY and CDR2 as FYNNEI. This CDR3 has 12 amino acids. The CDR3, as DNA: TGTGCGTATTGGACAGTGGGTGATACGCAGTATTTT. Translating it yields CAYWTVGDTQYF.

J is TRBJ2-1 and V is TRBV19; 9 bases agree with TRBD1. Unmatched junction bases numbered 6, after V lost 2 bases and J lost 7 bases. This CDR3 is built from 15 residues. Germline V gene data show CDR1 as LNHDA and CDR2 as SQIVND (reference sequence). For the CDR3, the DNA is TGTGCCAGTAGTATAAGAAGGGACAGGGCTAATGAGCAGTTCTTC. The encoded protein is CASSIRRDRANEQFF.

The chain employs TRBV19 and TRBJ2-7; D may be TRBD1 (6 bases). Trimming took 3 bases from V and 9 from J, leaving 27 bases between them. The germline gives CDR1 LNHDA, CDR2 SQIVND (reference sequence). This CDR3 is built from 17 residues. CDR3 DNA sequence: TGTGCCAGTAGTATTCGACAGGACCAAGAGTTTTTGCAAAGGCAGTACTTC. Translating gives CASSIRQDQEFLQRQYF.

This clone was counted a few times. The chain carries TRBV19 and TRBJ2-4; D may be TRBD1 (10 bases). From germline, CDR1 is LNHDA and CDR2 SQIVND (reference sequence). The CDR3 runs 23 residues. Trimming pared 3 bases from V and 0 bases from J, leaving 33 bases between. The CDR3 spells CASSIGGPGQGLAGLLAKNIQYF. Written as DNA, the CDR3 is TGTGCCAGTAGTATCGGGGGGCCGGGACAGGGGCTAGCGGGGCTACTAGCCAAAAACATTCAGTACTTC.

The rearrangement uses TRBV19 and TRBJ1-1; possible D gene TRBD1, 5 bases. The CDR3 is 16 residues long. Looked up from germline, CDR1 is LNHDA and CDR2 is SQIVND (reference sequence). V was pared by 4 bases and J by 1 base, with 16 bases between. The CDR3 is CASSTAGTIRNTEAFF. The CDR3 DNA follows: TGTGCCAGTAGTACCGCAGGGACGATTAGGAACACTGAAGCTTTCTTT.

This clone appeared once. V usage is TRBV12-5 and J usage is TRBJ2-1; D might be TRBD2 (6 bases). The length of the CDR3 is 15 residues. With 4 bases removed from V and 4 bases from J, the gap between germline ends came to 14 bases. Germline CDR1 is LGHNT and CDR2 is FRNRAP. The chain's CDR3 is CASGSSGARYNEQFF. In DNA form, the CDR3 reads TGTGCTAGTGGTTCCTCGGGAGCCCGATACAATGAGCAGTTCTTC.

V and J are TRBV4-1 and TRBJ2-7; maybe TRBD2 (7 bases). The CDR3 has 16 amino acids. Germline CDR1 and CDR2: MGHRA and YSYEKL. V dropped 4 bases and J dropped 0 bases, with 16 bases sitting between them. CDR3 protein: CASSLQGGGPSYEQYF. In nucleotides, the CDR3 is TGCGCCAGCAGCCTTCAGGGAGGGGGTCCCTCCTACGAGCAGTACTTC.

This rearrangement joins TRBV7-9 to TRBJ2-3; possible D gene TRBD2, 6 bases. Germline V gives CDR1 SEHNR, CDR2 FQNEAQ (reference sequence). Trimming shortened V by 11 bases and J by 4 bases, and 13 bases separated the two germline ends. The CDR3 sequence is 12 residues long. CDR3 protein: CASTGSSDTQYF. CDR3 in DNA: TGTGCCTCTACCGGGAGTTCAGATACGCAGTATTTT.

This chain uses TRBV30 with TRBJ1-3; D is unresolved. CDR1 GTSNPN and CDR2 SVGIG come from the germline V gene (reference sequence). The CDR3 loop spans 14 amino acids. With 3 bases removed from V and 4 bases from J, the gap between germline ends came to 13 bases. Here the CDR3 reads CAWRLTETGNTIYF. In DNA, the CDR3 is TGTGCCTGGAGACTTACAGAAACGGGAAACACCATATATTTT.

The CDR3 region is CASSLSGQGYGYTF. Here the CDR3 DNA reads TGTGCCAGCAGCTTATCCGGGCAGGGGTATGGCTACACCTTC. This chain uses TRBV5-6 with TRBJ1-2; possibly TRBD1 for D (6 bases). Germline V CDR1 and CDR2: SGHDT, YYEEEE. Trimming stripped 2 bases from V and 5 bases from J, with 13 bases between. The CDR3 is 14 residues long.

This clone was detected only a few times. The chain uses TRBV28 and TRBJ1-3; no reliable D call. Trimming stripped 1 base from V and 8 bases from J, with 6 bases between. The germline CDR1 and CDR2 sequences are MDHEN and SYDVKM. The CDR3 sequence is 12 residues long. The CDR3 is CASSLSWDTIYF. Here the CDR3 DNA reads TGTGCCAGCAGTTTATCATGGGACACCATATATTTT.

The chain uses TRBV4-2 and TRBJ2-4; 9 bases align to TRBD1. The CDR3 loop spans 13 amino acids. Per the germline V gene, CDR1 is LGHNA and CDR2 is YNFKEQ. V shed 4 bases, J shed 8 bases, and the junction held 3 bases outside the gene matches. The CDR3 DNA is TGTGCCAGCAGCCTCGACAGGGGGGACATTCAGTACTTC. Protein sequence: CASSLDRGDIQYF.

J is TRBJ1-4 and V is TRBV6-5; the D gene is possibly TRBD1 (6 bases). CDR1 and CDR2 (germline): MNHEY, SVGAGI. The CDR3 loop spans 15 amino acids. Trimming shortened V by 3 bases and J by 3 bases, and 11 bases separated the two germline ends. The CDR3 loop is CASSYTGRPNEKLFF. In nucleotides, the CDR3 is TGTGCCAGCAGTTATACAGGGCGGCCTAATGAAAAACTGTTTTTT.

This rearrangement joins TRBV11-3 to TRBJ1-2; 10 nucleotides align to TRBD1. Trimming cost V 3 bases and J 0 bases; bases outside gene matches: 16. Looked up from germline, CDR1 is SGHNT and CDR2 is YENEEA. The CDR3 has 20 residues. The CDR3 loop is CASSFPLTPGQGPSNYGYTF. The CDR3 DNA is TGTGCCAGCAGCTTCCCATTAACACCGGGACAGGGGCCTTCTAACTATGGCTACACCTTC.

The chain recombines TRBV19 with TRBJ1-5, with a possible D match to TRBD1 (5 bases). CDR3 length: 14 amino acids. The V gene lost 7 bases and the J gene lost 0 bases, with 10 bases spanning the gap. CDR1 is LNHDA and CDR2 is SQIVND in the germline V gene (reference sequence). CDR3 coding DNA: TGTGCCAGTACAGGGACGTATAGCAATCAGCCCCAGCATTTT. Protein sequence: CASTGTYSNQPQHF.

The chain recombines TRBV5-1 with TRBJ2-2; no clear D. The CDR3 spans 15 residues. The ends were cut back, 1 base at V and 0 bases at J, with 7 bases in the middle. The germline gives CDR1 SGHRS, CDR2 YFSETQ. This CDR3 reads CASSLRVSNTGELFF. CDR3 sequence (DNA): TGCGCCAGCAGCTTGAGGGTGTCGAACACCGGGGAGCTGTTTTTT.

For the CDR3, the DNA is TGTGCCAGCAGCCTTCGGACTAGCGGGAACACCGGGGAGCTGTTTTTT. It codes for CASSLRTSGNTGELFF. The chain combines TRBV7-8 with TRBJ2-2, with 10 bases aligning to TRBD2. V shed 5 bases, J shed 1 base, and the junction held 4 bases outside the gene matches. Germline V lookup: CDR1 SGHVS, CDR2 FQNEAQ. The CDR3 is 16 amino acids.

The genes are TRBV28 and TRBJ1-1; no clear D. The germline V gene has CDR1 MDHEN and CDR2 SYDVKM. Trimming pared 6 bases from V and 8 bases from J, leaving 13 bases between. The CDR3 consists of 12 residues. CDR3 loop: CASSGLKGEAFF. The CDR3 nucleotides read TGTGCCAGCAGCGGACTTAAGGGAGAAGCTTTCTTT.

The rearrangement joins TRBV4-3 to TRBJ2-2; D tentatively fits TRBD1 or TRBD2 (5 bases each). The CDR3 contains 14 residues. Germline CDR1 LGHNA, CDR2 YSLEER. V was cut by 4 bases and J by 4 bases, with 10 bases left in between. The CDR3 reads CASSPVGVTGELFF. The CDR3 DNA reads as TGCGCCAGCAGCCCTGTGGGGGTCACCGGGGAGCTGTTTTTT.

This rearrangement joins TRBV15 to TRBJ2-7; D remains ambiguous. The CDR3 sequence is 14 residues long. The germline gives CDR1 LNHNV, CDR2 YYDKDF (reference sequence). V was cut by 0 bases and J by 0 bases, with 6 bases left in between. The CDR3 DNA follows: TGTGCCACCAGCAGAGAGTTAAGCTCCTACGAGCAGTACTTC. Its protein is CATSRELSSYEQYF.

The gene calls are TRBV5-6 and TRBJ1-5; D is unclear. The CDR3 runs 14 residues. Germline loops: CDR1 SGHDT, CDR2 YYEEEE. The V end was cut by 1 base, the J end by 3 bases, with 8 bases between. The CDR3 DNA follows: TGTGCCAGCAGCTTGTTCGGGTTCAATCAGCCCCAGCATTTT. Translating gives CASSLFGFNQPQHF.

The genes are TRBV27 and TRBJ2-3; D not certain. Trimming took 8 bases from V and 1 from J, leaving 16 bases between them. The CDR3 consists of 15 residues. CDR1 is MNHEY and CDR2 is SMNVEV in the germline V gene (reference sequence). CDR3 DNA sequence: TGTGCCAGCTCAAATGGACGCCTGGGCACAGATACGCAGTATTTT. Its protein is CASSNGRLGTDTQYF.

The CDR3 nucleotides read TGTGCCAGCAGTAAAAGGCCTGGGACACCCCTCGAGCAGTACTTC. This encodes CASSKRPGTPLEQYF. V usage is TRBV6-6 and J usage is TRBJ2-7, with D possibly matching TRBD1 (6 bases). V shed 5 bases and J shed 6 bases, with 20 bases lying between them. The CDR3 is made up of 15 amino acids. Germline V gives CDR1 MNHNY, CDR2 SVGAGI (reference sequence).

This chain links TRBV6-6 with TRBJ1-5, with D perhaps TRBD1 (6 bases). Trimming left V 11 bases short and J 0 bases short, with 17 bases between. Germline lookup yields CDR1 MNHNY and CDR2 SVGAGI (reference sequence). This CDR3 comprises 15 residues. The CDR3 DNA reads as TGTGCCGTCGAGGGGACACGGAATAGCAATCAGCCCCAGCATTTT. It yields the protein CAVEGTRNSNQPQHF.

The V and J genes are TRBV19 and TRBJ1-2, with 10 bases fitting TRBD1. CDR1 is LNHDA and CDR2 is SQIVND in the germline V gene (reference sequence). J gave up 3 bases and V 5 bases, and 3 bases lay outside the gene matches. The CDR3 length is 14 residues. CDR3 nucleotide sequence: TGTGCCAGTAGTGACAGGGGGCGAGACTATGGCTACACCTTC. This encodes CASSDRGRDYGYTF.

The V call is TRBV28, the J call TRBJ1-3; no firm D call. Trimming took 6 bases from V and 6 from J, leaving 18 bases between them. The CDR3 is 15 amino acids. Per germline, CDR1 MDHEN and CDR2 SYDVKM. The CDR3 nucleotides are TGTGCCAGCAGGCGGGCCGCGATCACCTTAAACACCATATATTTT. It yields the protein CASRRAAITLNTIYF.